These 27 T cell receptor beta chains share one sample of origin, sequenced in a study of blood T cell repertoires in COVID-19. Produced via immunoSEQ multiplex PCR; TCRdb's table is partial and in-frame only. The data hold 200,000 to 300,000 clones, with 86% observed a single time. Input material: peripheral blood. These receptors were taken from a man aged 40-49 years who had recovered from COVID-19.

The V call is TRBV18, the J call TRBJ2-1, with TRBD1 matching over 9 bases. Germline V gene lookup returns CDR1 KGHSH and CDR2 LQKENI. This CDR3 contains 22 residues. V was pared by 2 bases and J by 8 bases, with 28 bases of the junction left unmatched. This CDR3 is CASSPIINRTGQGTNLFHEQFF. CDR3 coding DNA: TGTGCCAGCTCACCAATAATCAATCGAACAGGACAGGGGACTAACCTTTTCCATGAGCAGTTCTTC.

CDR3 coding DNA: TGTGCCAGCAGTTTAACAGGGTATCCGGGTTCACCCCTCCACTTT. Translated, it gives CASSLTGYPGSPLHF. The rearrangement joins TRBV27 to TRBJ1-6, with D possibly matching TRBD1 (6 bases). V was pared by 2 bases and J by 9 bases, with 14 bases between. This CDR3 region has 15 residues. Germline CDR1 and CDR2: MNHEY and SMNVEV (reference sequence).

The chain links TRBV5-1 to TRBJ1-3; a weak D match, TRBD1 (6 bases). The CDR3 has 16 amino acids. Germline V gives CDR1 SGHRS, CDR2 YFSETQ. V lost 4 bases to trimming and J lost 0 bases, with 14 bases between them. The CDR3 loop reads CASSLGGLSSGNTIYF. CDR3 nucleotide sequence: TGCGCCAGCAGCCTAGGGGGTTTGAGCTCTGGAAACACCATATATTTT.

The chain carries TRBV7-2 and TRBJ2-3; 9 bases map to TRBD2. V shed 4 bases, J shed 3 bases, and the junction held 11 bases outside the gene matches. The V gene's germline CDR1 is SGHTA and CDR2 FQGNSA. The CDR3 sequence is 17 residues long. The chain's CDR3 is CASSSPPGGRATDTQYF. CDR3 in DNA: TGTGCCAGCAGCTCACCTCCCGGCGGGAGGGCGACAGATACGCAGTATTTT.

The chain recombines TRBV6-5 with TRBJ1-3, with D unresolved. Germline loops: CDR1 MNHEY, CDR2 SVGAGI. The CDR3 length is 14 residues. V gave up 7 bases and J gave up 0 bases, with 10 bases separating them. The DNA of the CDR3 is TGTGCCAGCACTTTGAGCCTCTCTGGAAACACCATATATTTT. Translating it yields CASTLSLSGNTIYF.

The chain carries TRBV7-9 and TRBJ2-7, with a weak D call TRBD1 (6 bases). The germline V gene has CDR1 SEHNR and CDR2 FQNEAQ (reference sequence). This CDR3 is 15 amino acids long. V was cut by 7 bases and J by 5 bases, with 21 bases left in between. The CDR3 sequence is CASTPQGGLWNEQYF. The CDR3 DNA sequence: TGTGCCAGCACCCCACAGGGTGGCTTGTGGAACGAGCAGTACTTC.

The chain is built from TRBV20-1 and TRBJ1-2; 9 nucleotides align to TRBD1. Germline assignment: CDR1 DFQATT and CDR2 SNEGSKA (reference sequence). The CDR3 has 14 residues. J was trimmed by 5 bases and V by 3 bases; bases with no gene match: 7. The CDR3 nucleotides read TGCAGTGCTAGTGGGACAGGGACCGCGTATGGCTACACCTTC. Translation gives CSASGTGTAYGYTF.

The chain employs TRBV5-6 and TRBJ2-7; 11 nucleotides agree with TRBD2. CDR1 and CDR2 from the germline V gene are SGHDT and YYEEEE. This CDR3 comprises 15 residues. J was trimmed by 4 bases and V by 3 bases; bases with no gene match: 6. CDR3 sequence: CASSSTGTSGYEQYF. In DNA, the CDR3 is TGTGCCAGCAGCTCGACCGGGACTAGCGGATACGAGCAGTACTTC.

This clone was seen a single time. The V and J genes are TRBV7-9 and TRBJ1-1; tentatively, D is TRBD1 (5 bases). The CDR3 covers 17 residues. V was clipped by 0 bases and J by 0 bases, with 14 bases between them. Germline CDR1 SEHNR, CDR2 FQNEAQ (reference sequence). The CDR3 loop is CASSLALQGLMNTEAFF. CDR3 DNA: TGTGCCAGCAGCTTAGCGCTTCAGGGACTCATGAACACTGAAGCTTTCTTT.

This sequence joins TRBV7-6 and TRBJ2-3, with 8 bases that match TRBD2. With 6 bases clipped from V and 5 bases from J, the junction kept 4 bases outside the gene matches. Germline V gives CDR1 SGHVS, CDR2 FNYEAQ. The CDR3 sequence is 13 residues long. In DNA form, the CDR3 reads TGTGCCAGCAGGGGTAGCGGGGAAGATACGCAGTATTTT. It is translated as CASRGSGEDTQYF.

The chain carries TRBV5-4 and TRBJ1-1; a weak D match, TRBD1 (5 bases). CDR1 SGHNT and CDR2 YYREEE come from the germline V gene (reference sequence). CDR3 length: 15 amino acids. The V gene lost 0 bases and the J gene lost 6 bases, with 15 bases spanning the gap. CDR3: CASSLDQGRAPEAFF. The CDR3 DNA reads TGTGCCAGCAGCTTGGACCAGGGCAGGGCCCCTGAAGCTTTCTTT.

The chain is built from TRBV5-1 and TRBJ2-7; 8 bases align to TRBD2. The germline gives CDR1 SGHRS, CDR2 YFSETQ. The CDR3 has 15 residues. V shed 3 bases, J shed 0 bases, and the junction held 5 bases outside the gene matches. CDR3 region: CASSSRTSGSYEQYF. The CDR3 DNA reads TGCGCCAGCAGCTCCCGCACTAGCGGCTCCTACGAGCAGTACTTC.

The CDR3 nucleotides are TGTGCCAGCAGCCAGCGACCGGATGAAAAACTGTTTTTT. This encodes CASSQRPDEKLFF. The chain links TRBV6-2 or TRBV6-3 to TRBJ1-4, with unresolved D. Germline-derived CDR1 and CDR2 are MNHEY and SVGEGT. V was trimmed by 6 bases and J by 6 bases, leaving 11 bases between them. CDR3 length: 13 amino acids.

The gene calls are TRBV12-2 and TRBJ1-2. TRBV12-2 is listed as a pseudogene. This CDR3 contains 11 residues. The CDR3 here is CASRLLVGYTF. The CDR3 DNA is TGTGCAAGTCGCCTTTTAGTTGGCTACACCTTC.

CDR3 sequence (DNA): TGTGCCAGCAGCCCAGTCCCGACAGGGGGCATCTCTGAAGCTTTCTTT. Its translation: CASSPVPTGGISEAFF. The rearrangement joins TRBV7-2 to TRBJ1-1; 10 nucleotides line up with TRBD1. Germline assignment: CDR1 SGHTA and CDR2 FQGNSA. The ends lost 5 bases at V and 6 bases at J; junction bases unmatched: 12. This CDR3 region has 16 residues.

The rearrangement links TRBV19 to TRBJ2-1, with TRBD2 matching 14 bases. The junction had 0 bases not matched to a gene; V was cut back by 0 bases and J by 5 bases. The CDR3 runs 16 residues. Germline V CDR1 and CDR2: LNHDA, SQIVND (reference sequence). The CDR3 DNA reads TGTGCCAGTAGTATAGAGGGACTAGCGGGGGACAATGAGCAGTTCTTC. Translated, it gives CASSIEGLAGDNEQFF.

The rearrangement links TRBV14 to TRBJ2-1; D is perhaps TRBD2 (6 bases). The CDR3 extends over 16 amino acids. Germline CDR1 is SGHDN and CDR2 is FVKESK. Trimming left V 1 base short and J 4 bases short, with 14 bases between. This chain's CDR3 is CASSQVGDLKYNEQFF. In DNA form, the CDR3 reads TGTGCCAGCAGCCAAGTTGGGGACTTAAAATACAATGAGCAGTTCTTC.

CDR3 loop: CASSFNPTVAANEQFF. CDR3 in DNA: TGTGCCAGCAGTTTCAATCCGACTGTAGCGGCGAATGAGCAGTTCTTC. The J gene is TRBJ2-1, the V gene TRBV27, with a weak D call TRBD2 (6 bases). V was cut by 3 bases and J by 7 bases, with 19 bases left in between. Per the germline V gene, CDR1 is MNHEY and CDR2 is SMNVEV (reference sequence). The CDR3 has 16 residues.

The rearrangement joins TRBV5-1 to TRBJ1-1; weak D call: TRBD1 (5 bases). Trimming cost V 3 bases and J 11 bases, with 17 bases left between them. This CDR3 contains 13 residues. Germline V gene data show CDR1 as SGHRS and CDR2 as YFSETQ. CDR3 residues: CASSYATERRAFF. CDR3 coding DNA: TGCGCCAGCAGCTATGCGACAGAACGAAGGGCTTTCTTT.

The chain employs TRBV9 and TRBJ2-7; D might be TRBD1 (6 bases). The CDR3 has 14 amino acids. Between the trimmed V and J ends, which lost 4 bases and 1 base, there was a span of 12 bases. Germline V lookup: CDR1 SGDLS, CDR2 YYNGEE. CDR3 in amino acids: CASSPRTESYEQYF. CDR3 DNA: TGTGCCAGCAGCCCGAGGACAGAATCCTACGAGCAGTACTTC.

The sample holds a few counts of this clone. The V gene is TRBV7-6, the J gene TRBJ2-3; TRBD2 agrees at 8 bases. V was pared by 3 bases and J by 2 bases, with 7 bases of the junction left unmatched. The germline gives CDR1 SGHVS, CDR2 FNYEAQ. This CDR3 comprises 16 residues. The DNA of the CDR3 is TGTGCCAGCAGCTTGTCGTCGCGGGGGGTCACAGATACGCAGTATTTT. It specifies CASSLSSRGVTDTQYF.

The chain employs TRBV7-2 and TRBJ1-5, with 9 bases fitting TRBD1. Germline CDR1 and CDR2: SGHTA and FQGNSA. J gave up 6 bases and V 5 bases, and 8 bases lay outside the gene matches. The CDR3 runs to 15 residues. Here the CDR3 DNA reads TGTGCCAGCAGCCGGGACAGGGAAGTCGGTCAGCCCCAGCATTTT. Amino acid sequence: CASSRDREVGQPQHF.

The chain uses TRBV3-1 (or the pseudogene TRBV3-2) and TRBJ1-6; possible D gene TRBD1, 6 bases. In germline, CDR1 is LGHDT, CDR2 YNNKEL (reference sequence). Deletions cut 4 bases from V and 10 bases from J, with 11 bases between. This CDR3 region has 13 residues. CDR3 bases: TGTGCCAGCAGCCGATTAGACAGGTCACCCCTCCACTTT. Protein: CASSRLDRSPLHF.

This clone was detected once. The rearrangement links TRBV7-2 to TRBJ1-4; no clear D gene. Germline lookup yields CDR1 SGHTA and CDR2 FQGNSA. This CDR3 spans 16 amino acids. V was trimmed by 0 bases and J by 2 bases, leaving 10 bases between them. The CDR3, as DNA: TGTGCCAGCAGCTTAGCCCTAGGAGGTACTAATGAAAAACTGTTTTTT. Protein sequence: CASSLALGGTNEKLFF.

The J gene is TRBJ2-3, the V gene TRBV5-6; D perhaps matches TRBD2 (7 bases). The length of the CDR3 is 16 residues. CDR1 SGHDT and CDR2 YYEEEE come from the germline V gene. Between the trimmed V and J ends, which lost 4 bases and 1 base, there was a span of 16 bases. The CDR3 coding sequence is TGTGCCAGCAGCCCGCCCGAGGGGGGGCGCACAGATACGCAGTATTTT. Amino acid sequence: CASSPPEGGRTDTQYF.

V usage is TRBV7-2 and J usage is TRBJ1-1; no definite D call. Trimming took off 1 base at V and 4 bases at J, with 10 bases between the two ends. The V gene's germline CDR1 is SGHTA and CDR2 FQGNSA. This CDR3 contains 14 residues. CDR3 region: CASSLDVVSTEAFF. CDR3 DNA: TGTGCCAGCAGCTTAGATGTGGTTAGCACTGAAGCTTTCTTT. The complete variable domain, with remaining parts taken from reference TRBV7-2 and TRBJ1-1, reads GAGVSQSPSNKVTEKGKDVELRCDPISGHTALYWYRQSLGQGLEFLIYFQGNSAPDKSGLPSDRFSAERTGGSVSTLTIQRTQQEDSAVYLCASSLDVVSTEAFFGQGTRLTVV.

This clone showed up just once. J is TRBJ2-1 and V is TRBV29-1, with 7 bases that match TRBD1. After removal of 5 bases from V and 13 bases from J, the junction contained 11 bases not matched to a gene. This CDR3 has 12 residues. Germline V gene data show CDR1 as SQVTM and CDR2 as ANQGSEA. This CDR3 reads CSVYRDRGFQFF. CDR3 coding DNA: TGCAGCGTTTACCGGGACAGAGGTTTTCAGTTCTTC.